These 15 T cell receptor beta chains were sequenced from one sample in a study of OX40 agonist ivuxolimab in advanced cancers. The repertoire was sequenced with immunoSEQ multiplex PCR; TCRdb's copy has only in-frame clones and lacks some. Of roughly 38,000 clones listed, 70% to 90% are singletons. This material consisted of CD4+ or CD8+ T cells sorted from blood, taken in a trial of the OX40 agonist ivuxolimab. The receptors stem from an adult with an advanced solid tumor such as melanoma, head and neck, liver or kidney cancer.

The chain is built from TRBV4-1 and TRBJ1-1, with TRBD1 matching over 9 bases. The junction had 9 bases not matched to a gene; V was cut back by 0 bases and J by 4 bases. This CDR3 is 17 amino acids long. The germline V gene has CDR1 MGHRA and CDR2 YSYEKL. CDR3 DNA: TGCGCCAGCAGCCAAGATTTCGCCGGACAGGGGAGCACTGAAGCTTTCTTT. Translation: CASSQDFAGQGSTEAFF.

The rearrangement joins TRBV18 to TRBJ1-3; no clear D gene. V was pared by 2 bases and J by 0 bases, with 5 bases between. Germline V gene lookup returns CDR1 KGHSH and CDR2 LQKENI. The CDR3 contains 14 residues. The CDR3 loop is CASSPGGSGNTIYF. The DNA of the CDR3 is TGTGCCAGCTCACCAGGCGGCTCTGGAAACACCATATATTTT.

This chain uses TRBV23-1 with TRBJ1-3; D is undetermined. TRBV23-1 is an open reading frame whose function is uncertain. The CDR3 totals 10 residues. The CDR3 region has the DNA TGCGCGGATCCCTGGAACACCATATATTTT. Amino acids: CADPWNTIYF.

The CDR3 bases are TGTGCCAGCAGCGAAGCGGACAGGAACACTGAAGCTTTCTTT. Translated, it gives CASSEADRNTEAFF. The gene calls are TRBV11-3 and TRBJ1-1; D might be TRBD1 (6 bases). The V end lost 5 bases, the J end lost 1 base, and 11 bases lay between the germline ends. This CDR3 is 14 amino acids long. CDR1 SGHNT and CDR2 YENEEA come from the germline V gene.

The chain has TRBV30 and TRBJ1-2, with D unclear. The length of the CDR3 is 12 residues. With 7 bases removed from V and 2 bases from J, the gap between germline ends came to 11 bases. Germline CDR1 GTSNPN, CDR2 SVGIG (reference sequence). Here the CDR3 reads CASLSGNYGYTF. In nucleotides, the CDR3 is TGTGCCTCACTATCGGGGAACTATGGCTACACCTTC.

Concerning this clone itself: One end of the junction is discordant with germline, which a read error may explain. V is TRBV7-7 and J is TRBJ2-1, with unresolved D. Germline-derived CDR1 and CDR2 are SSHAT and FNYEAQ (reference sequence). The CDR3 contains 16 residues. In nucleotides, the CDR3 is TGTGCTAGCAGCCCCCTTAGTGGAAGCTCCTACAATGAGCAGTTCTTC. Its protein is CASSPLSGSSYNEQFF.

V is TRBV4-3 and J is TRBJ2-7, with D possibly matching TRBD2 (6 bases). The V end lost 0 bases, the J end lost 0 bases, and 24 bases lay between the germline ends. The CDR3 is made up of 20 amino acids. Germline CDR1 reads LGHNA; CDR2 reads YSLEER. This chain's CDR3 is CASSQERGQGTRSSSYEQYF. CDR3 coding DNA: TGCGCCAGCAGCCAAGAGCGGGGCCAGGGAACAAGAAGTAGCTCCTACGAGCAGTACTTC.

The CDR3 spells CASDTSGPFSYEQYF. The CDR3 region has the DNA TGTGCCAGTGATACTAGCGGGCCCTTCTCCTACGAGCAGTACTTC. The chain is built from TRBV19 and TRBJ2-7; 9 nucleotides line up with TRBD2. Losses at the gene ends were 8 bases for V and 0 bases for J; bases not matched to a gene: 8. The CDR3 runs to 15 residues. Germline lookup yields CDR1 LNHDA and CDR2 SQIVND (reference sequence).

This clone came up a few times. CDR3 sequence: CASSIGNSMNTEAFF. DNA for the CDR3: TGTGCCAGTAGTATAGGTAACAGCATGAACACTGAAGCTTTCTTT. The rearrangement uses TRBV19 and TRBJ1-1; D not resolved. Germline lookup yields CDR1 LNHDA and CDR2 SQIVND (reference sequence). This CDR3 is 15 amino acids long. Trimming shortened V by 1 base and J by 0 bases, and 9 bases separated the two germline ends.

The rearrangement links TRBV11-3 to TRBJ2-3, with 10 nucleotides matching TRBD2. This CDR3 spans 17 amino acids. Trimming removed 6 bases from V and 1 base from J; junction bases left unmatched: 10. CDR1 is SGHNT and CDR2 is YENEEA in the germline V gene. The CDR3 DNA is TGTGCCAGCAGGCCTAGCGGGACTAGCGTACGCACAGATACGCAGTATTTT. It encodes CASRPSGTSVRTDTQYF.

V is TRBV19 and J is TRBJ2-2; D gene unclear. Trimming pared 3 bases from V and 4 bases from J, leaving 12 bases between. There are 15 residues in the CDR3. Germline V CDR1 and CDR2: LNHDA, SQIVND (reference sequence). The DNA of the CDR3 is TGTGCCAGTAGTATCCTACAGTATGGCACCGGGGAGCTGTTTTTT. Its translation is CASSILQYGTGELFF.

This sequence joins TRBV5-1 and TRBJ2-7; TRBD2 matches 9 bases. Germline loops: CDR1 SGHRS, CDR2 YFSETQ. Trimming at V came to 2 bases and at J to 2 bases, leaving 5 bases not matched to a gene. The CDR3 consists of 15 residues. Here the CDR3 reads CASSFVAGATYEQYF. DNA for the CDR3: TGCGCCAGCAGCTTTGTAGCGGGAGCGACCTACGAGCAGTACTTC.

The chain has TRBV30 and TRBJ2-7, with 9 bases lining up with TRBD2. Germline CDR1 reads GTSNPN; CDR2 reads SVGIG (reference sequence). The CDR3 runs 15 residues. Losses at the gene ends were 0 bases for V and 3 bases for J; bases not matched to a gene: 6. CDR3 in amino acids: CAWSVQRLAVYEQYF. CDR3 in DNA: TGTGCCTGGAGTGTACAACGACTAGCGGTCTACGAGCAGTACTTC. Complete variable domain (other parts from reference TRBV30 and TRBJ2-7): SQTIHQWPATLVQPVGSPLSLECTVEGTSNPNLYWYRQAAGRGLQLLFYSVGIGQISSEVPQNLSASRPQDRQFILSSKKLLLSDSGFYLCAWSVQRLAVYEQYFGPGTRLTVT.

The V gene is TRBV10-3, the J gene TRBJ1-2; no clear D gene. Trimming stripped 0 bases from V and 8 bases from J, with 13 bases between. CDR1 is ENHRY and CDR2 is SYGVKD in the germline V gene. The CDR3 loop spans 14 amino acids. The CDR3 loop is CAISESTPARGYTF. CDR3 sequence (DNA): TGTGCCATCAGTGAGTCGACTCCGGCGCGGGGCTACACCTTC.

V usage is TRBV6-1 and J usage is TRBJ2-7; the match to TRBD2 covers 8 bases. With 5 bases clipped from V and 5 bases from J, the junction kept 5 bases outside the gene matches. The CDR3 is made up of 13 amino acids. Germline assignment: CDR1 MNHNS and CDR2 SASEGT. CDR3 bases: TGTGCCAGCAGTTTAGCGGGAAGAGACGAGCAGTACTTC. Protein product: CASSLAGRDEQYF.